The 14 T cell receptor beta chains below come from one sample, sequenced in a study of T-cell reconstitution after alpha-beta-depleted transplantation in children. Researchers prepared the TCRbeta library using unique molecular identifiers, the study reports. TCRdb independently ran MiXCR on the PCR reads; one entry per CDR3 protein. The sample has about 360,000 distinct CDR3 sequences, more than 10% seen once. The starting material was PBMCs, obtained from the stem cell graft. The origin of the receptors is a human donor who donated a stem cell graft to a child with Fanconi anemia.

The chain is built from TRBV13 and TRBJ2-1; D is ambiguous. CDR1 and CDR2 (germline): PRHDT, FYEKMQ (reference sequence). The CDR3 is 14 residues long. V was cut by 0 bases and J by 8 bases, with 11 bases left in between. The CDR3 coding sequence is TGTGCCAGCAGCTTAGGCTCCCCCCGGGATGAGCAGTTCTTC. It specifies CASSLGSPRDEQFF.

This clonotype was counted many times. The chain uses TRBV7-9 and TRBJ2-7; maybe TRBD1 (6 bases). V was trimmed by 5 bases and J by 8 bases, leaving 16 bases between them. Germline V CDR1 and CDR2: SEHNR, FQNEAQ (reference sequence). The length of the CDR3 is 13 residues. This chain's CDR3 is CASSIRSQGQQYF. CDR3 nucleotides: TGTGCCAGCAGCATAAGGAGCCAGGGGCAGCAGTACTTC.

This clonotype was picked up a small number of times. The rearrangement links TRBV7-3 to TRBJ1-2; no firm D call. The germline gives CDR1 SGHTA, CDR2 FQGTGA. The V end was cut by 3 bases, the J end by 4 bases, with 9 bases between. This CDR3 region has 13 residues. As DNA, the CDR3 is TGTGCCAGCAGCTTGCCCTTAGGCTATGGCTACACCTTC. Amino acid sequence: CASSLPLGYGYTF.

This chain links TRBV3-1 with TRBJ1-6; D is ambiguous. The CDR3 has 15 amino acids. Germline values: CDR1 LGHDT, CDR2 YNNKEL (reference sequence). The V and J ends lost 0 bases and 7 bases respectively, with 10 bases between them. The CDR3 region has the DNA TGTGCCAGCAGCCAAGAATGGTCCGGAAATTCACCCCTCCACTTT. Protein: CASSQEWSGNSPLHF.

In this sample, this clonotype turned up a few times. V usage is TRBV9 and J usage is TRBJ2-1; either TRBD1 or TRBD2 may supply D (6 bases each). The CDR3 has 15 amino acids. V was trimmed by 4 bases and J by 8 bases, leaving 19 bases between them. Germline CDR1 SGDLS, CDR2 YYNGEE. The CDR3 DNA is TGTGCCAGCAGCCTCAGAGGGGGGCTCGACGATGAGCAGTTCTTC. Translating it yields CASSLRGGLDDEQFF.

The gene calls are TRBV4-2 and TRBJ2-3; perhaps TRBD2 as D (5 bases). The CDR3 contains 15 residues. Trimming cost V 4 bases and J 2 bases, with 13 bases left between them. Germline V gene sequence: CDR1 LGHNA, CDR2 YNFKEQ. CDR3 coding DNA: TGTGCCAGCAGCCCCGAGGGCCAATACACAGATACGCAGTATTTT. It is translated as CASSPEGQYTDTQYF.

This clonotype was seen a few times. The J gene is TRBJ2-1, the V gene TRBV9; 8 bases agree with TRBD2. The germline V gene has CDR1 SGDLS and CDR2 YYNGEE. The CDR3 totals 15 residues. With V trimmed by 3 bases and J by 4 bases, 6 bases remained unmatched. The CDR3 spells CASSAASGSYNEQFF. DNA of the CDR3: TGTGCCAGCAGCGCGGCTAGCGGGTCTTACAATGAGCAGTTCTTC.

This clonotype came up a few times. The V gene is TRBV5-1, the J gene TRBJ2-2; D gene ambiguous. The V end was cut by 0 bases, the J end by 6 bases, with 6 bases between. The CDR3 has 13 amino acids. Germline assignment: CDR1 SGHRS and CDR2 YFSETQ. This chain's CDR3 is CASSLAMSGELFF. DNA of the CDR3: TGCGCCAGCAGCTTGGCCATGTCCGGGGAGCTGTTTTTT.

This rearrangement joins TRBV11-2 to TRBJ2-1; tentatively, D is TRBD2 (6 bases). Per germline, CDR1 SGHAT and CDR2 FQNNGV. The CDR3 runs to 17 residues. V was trimmed by 5 bases and J by 4 bases, leaving 21 bases between them. In DNA, the CDR3 is TGTGCCAGCAGCCAGCCCTCTGAGGGGACTCTTTACAATGAGCAGTTCTTC. Its protein product is CASSQPSEGTLYNEQFF.

This clonotype came up many times. The chain uses TRBV18 and TRBJ2-3, with D perhaps given as TRBD1 or TRBD2 (5 bases each). V was clipped by 4 bases and J by 5 bases, with 19 bases between them. The CDR3 runs to 16 residues. Germline values: CDR1 KGHSH, CDR2 LQKENI. As DNA, the CDR3 is TGTGCCAGCTCACGGAACCGGGACCCCCGACAAGATACGCAGTATTTT. This sequence encodes CASSRNRDPRQDTQYF.

This clonotype was counted at least ten times. This chain connects TRBV7-2 to TRBJ2-1; maybe TRBD1 (6 bases). The length of the CDR3 is 13 residues. Looked up from germline, CDR1 is SGHTA and CDR2 is FQGNSA. The ends were cut back, 3 bases at V and 5 bases at J, with 8 bases in the middle. CDR3 in DNA: TGTGCCAGCAGCTTCAACAGGGACAATGAGCAGTTCTTC. Amino acid sequence: CASSFNRDNEQFF.

This clonotype was detected ten times or more. J is TRBJ1-5 and V is TRBV2; D remains unclear. The V end lost 9 bases, the J end lost 0 bases, and 9 bases lay between the germline ends. This CDR3 is built from 13 residues. CDR1 SNHLY and CDR2 FYNNEI come from the germline V gene. The CDR3 bases are TGTGCCAGTTGCGGGAATAGCAATCAGCCCCAGCATTTT. It specifies CASCGNSNQPQHF.

This clonotype was seen only a few times. The V gene is TRBV28, the J gene TRBJ2-3; D gene unclear. The CDR3 loop spans 13 amino acids. Germline assignment: CDR1 MDHEN and CDR2 SYDVKM. Trimming removed 5 bases from V and 4 bases from J, with 10 bases in between. CDR3 DNA: TGTGCCAGCAGTAGTGTCACGGCAGATACGCAGTATTTT. This translates into CASSSVTADTQYF.

This clonotype was detected only a few times. The chain links TRBV10-2 to TRBJ2-1; 9 bases fit TRBD1. J was trimmed by 10 bases and V by 2 bases; bases with no gene match: 12. The germline V gene has CDR1 WSHSY and CDR2 SAAADI. This CDR3 region has 16 residues. The CDR3 loop reads CASSERGNRGRIEQFF. In DNA, the CDR3 is TGCGCCAGCAGTGAGAGGGGAAACAGGGGGCGGATAGAGCAGTTCTTC.